This is a list of T cell receptor beta chains from one sample in a study of cytomegalovirus exposure and HLA in healthy donors. Profiling relied on immunoSEQ multiplex PCR, and the TCRdb table lists in-frame clones only, not all of them. The repertoire includes roughly 110,000 clones, 81% of them detected once, and 2% to 2.5% sits in the top ten. The sequenced sample was PBMCs. These receptors were collected from a man aged 25-45 years in good health and CMV-seronegative. The CDR3 runs from the conserved cysteine through the conserved F or W. D genes are given only for firm matches. The size entry is marked missing in some rows and otherwise reads once, few, many or a size class.

j_call: TRBJ1-2
v_call: TRBV10-2
d_call: NA
clone_size: NA
cdr3_nt: TGCGCCAGCAGTGAGTCGACGGGGCAGGGGCTTGGGGGCTACACCTTC
cdr3_aa: CASSESTGQGLGGYTF

j_call: TRBJ2-3
v_call: TRBV4-2
d_call: TRBD2
clone_size: NA
cdr3_nt: TGTGCCAGCAGCCCGGGACTAGCGGACACAGATACGCAGTATTTT
cdr3_aa: CASSPGLADTDTQYF

j_call: TRBJ2-5
v_call: TRBV11-2
d_call: NA
clone_size: NA
cdr3_nt: TGTGCCAGCTCCGAACAGGTGCAAGAGACCCAGTACTTC
cdr3_aa: CASSEQVQETQYF

j_call: TRBJ1-5
v_call: TRBV10-3
d_call: NA
clone_size: once
cdr3_nt: TGTGCCAAGACGCTTCCCCAACTAGAAACCCTCTCCTTCCGAGGGCCCCAGCATTTT
cdr3_aa: CAKTLPQLETLSFRGPQHF

j_call: TRBJ1-2
v_call: TRBV6-1
d_call: TRBD1
clone_size: NA
cdr3_nt: TGTGCCAGCATTGGGACAGTCTATGGCTACACCTTC
cdr3_aa: CASIGTVYGYTF

j_call: TRBJ2-3
v_call: TRBV9
d_call: NA
clone_size: NA
cdr3_nt: TGTGCCAGCAGCGTAGCCCCGGGGAGCACAGATACGCAGTATTTT
cdr3_aa: CASSVAPGSTDTQYF

j_call: TRBJ1-2
v_call: TRBV7-2
d_call: NA
clone_size: once
cdr3_nt: TGTGCCAGCAGCTTAGGAGCTAACTATGGCTACACCTTC
cdr3_aa: CASSLGANYGYTF

j_call: TRBJ1-1
v_call: TRBV10-1
d_call: NA
clone_size: once
cdr3_nt: TGCGCCGGCAGTAATGAGGGGGCTGAAGCTTTCTTT
cdr3_aa: CAGSNEGAEAFF

j_call: TRBJ2-2
v_call: TRBV29-1
d_call: NA
clone_size: NA
cdr3_nt: TGCAGCGTTGAAGAATTTCAGGGTTCCGGGGAGCTGTTTTTT
cdr3_aa: CSVEEFQGSGELFF

j_call: TRBJ2-7
v_call: TRBV4-2
d_call: TRBD2
clone_size: NA
cdr3_nt: TGTGCCAGCAGCCAAGATCTTAGCGGGAGCTACGAGCAGTACTTC
cdr3_aa: CASSQDLSGSYEQYF

j_call: TRBJ2-2
v_call: TRBV4-1
d_call: TRBD2
clone_size: NA
cdr3_nt: TGCGCCAGCAGCCAGGGGACTAGAGGGTCCGGGGAGCTGTTTTTT
cdr3_aa: CASSQGTRGSGELFF

j_call: TRBJ2-1
v_call: TRBV30
d_call: TRBD2
clone_size: NA
cdr3_nt: TGTGCCTGGAGTGCGACTAGCGGGAGGTACAATGAGCAGTTCTTC
cdr3_aa: CAWSATSGRYNEQFF

j_call: TRBJ1-1
v_call: TRBV18
d_call: TRBD1
clone_size: NA
cdr3_nt: TGTGCCAGCTCACCGGGACAGACCAACACTGAAGCTTTCTTT
cdr3_aa: CASSPGQTNTEAFF

j_call: TRBJ1-5
v_call: TRBV6-5
d_call: NA
clone_size: once
cdr3_nt: TGTGCCAGCAGTCGGGACGGGGGGGGCAATCAGCCCCAGCATTTT
cdr3_aa: CASSRDGGGNQPQHF

j_call: TRBJ2-6
v_call: TRBV2
d_call: NA
clone_size: NA
cdr3_nt: TGTGCCAGCAGAACAGGGTCCTCTGGGGCCAACGTCCTGACTTTC
cdr3_aa: CASRTGSSGANVLTF

j_call: TRBJ2-1
v_call: TRBV5-1
d_call: NA
clone_size: NA
cdr3_nt: TGCGCCAGCAGCGCGGAGGACGCTGCCGGCCACAATGAGCAGTTCTTC
cdr3_aa: CASSAEDAAGHNEQFF

j_call: TRBJ1-5
v_call: TRBV27
d_call: NA
clone_size: NA
cdr3_nt: TGTGCCAGCAGCAGGGAGGGCGTGGGGCAGCCCCAGCATTTT
cdr3_aa: CASSREGVGQPQHF

j_call: TRBJ1-6
v_call: TRBV6-4
d_call: NA
clone_size: NA
cdr3_nt: TGTGCCAGCAGTCCCCTAGCGGGGTATAATTCACCCCTCCACTTT
cdr3_aa: CASSPLAGYNSPLHF

j_call: TRBJ1-4
v_call: TRBV27
d_call: NA
clone_size: few
cdr3_nt: TGTGCCAGCAGTCTGACCCGAGGTGGTGAAAAACTGTTTTTT
cdr3_aa: CASSLTRGGEKLFF

j_call: TRBJ1-1
v_call: TRBV9
d_call: NA
clone_size: once
cdr3_nt: TGTGCCAGCAGCGGACGCGACAGACTGAACACTGAAGCTTTCTTT
cdr3_aa: CASSGRDRLNTEAFF

j_call: TRBJ1-5
v_call: TRBV2
d_call: NA
clone_size: NA
cdr3_nt: TGTGCCAGCAGCGCCCCGGAGGATGGTCCAGGGGCCCAGCATTTT
cdr3_aa: CASSAPEDGPGAQHF

j_call: TRBJ1-1
v_call: TRBV2
d_call: TRBD1
clone_size: few
cdr3_nt: TGTGCCAGCAGGGCAAGGGGGCACACTGAAGCTTTCTTT
cdr3_aa: CASRARGHTEAFF

j_call: TRBJ1-2
v_call: TRBV6-5
d_call: TRBD1
clone_size: NA
cdr3_nt: TGTGCCAGCAGTACAAGACAGGGTAGCGGCTACACCTTC
cdr3_aa: CASSTRQGSGYTF

j_call: TRBJ1-3
v_call: TRBV2
d_call: TRBD1
clone_size: NA
cdr3_nt: TGTGCCAGCAACTACAGGGGCTCTGGAAACACCATATATTTT
cdr3_aa: CASNYRGSGNTIYF

j_call: TRBJ2-1
v_call: TRBV11-2
d_call: NA
clone_size: NA
cdr3_nt: TGTGCCAGCAGCTTAGCGAGGGCGGTCAATGAGCAGTTCTTC
cdr3_aa: CASSLARAVNEQFF

j_call: TRBJ1-1
v_call: TRBV30
d_call: NA
clone_size: NA
cdr3_nt: TGTGCCTGGTTACTGGGGCTCACTGAAGCTTTCTTT
cdr3_aa: CAWLLGLTEAFF

j_call: TRBJ2-3
v_call: TRBV27
d_call: NA
clone_size: NA
cdr3_nt: TGTGCCAGCACGTCTTTCCCAGATACGCAGTATTTT
cdr3_aa: CASTSFPDTQYF

j_call: TRBJ2-3
v_call: TRBV6-5
d_call: TRBD2
clone_size: NA
cdr3_nt: TGTGCCAGCAGTTACTTAGGGACTAGTGAGGGTACGCAGTATTTT
cdr3_aa: CASSYLGTSEGTQYF

j_call: TRBJ2-1
v_call: TRBV2
d_call: TRBD2
clone_size: NA
cdr3_nt: TGTGCCAGCAAGACACTAGCGGGGCCGACCTACAATGAGCAGTTCTTC
cdr3_aa: CASKTLAGPTYNEQFF

j_call: TRBJ1-2
v_call: TRBV6-1
d_call: NA
clone_size: few
cdr3_nt: TGTGCCAGCAGCCTCCGGCCGGGGGGCTACACCTTC
cdr3_aa: CASSLRPGGYTF

j_call: TRBJ1-6
v_call: TRBV9
d_call: NA
clone_size: NA
cdr3_nt: TGTGCCAGCAGCGTACGGCAGGGTAATTCACCCCTCCACTTT
cdr3_aa: CASSVRQGNSPLHF

j_call: TRBJ1-5
v_call: TRBV6-6
d_call: TRBD1
clone_size: NA
cdr3_nt: TGTGCCAGCACCCCCGACAGGGCTAGTCAGCCCCAGCATTTT
cdr3_aa: CASTPDRASQPQHF

j_call: TRBJ2-1
v_call: TRBV13
d_call: NA
clone_size: NA
cdr3_nt: TGTGCCAGCAGCTCCGAAAGACAGAACAATGAGCAGTTCTTC
cdr3_aa: CASSSERQNNEQFF

j_call: TRBJ2-7
v_call: TRBV5-1
d_call: NA
clone_size: NA
cdr3_nt: TGCGCCAGCAGCTTCGGGAGTAATACCTACGAGCAGTACTTC
cdr3_aa: CASSFGSNTYEQYF

j_call: TRBJ2-6
v_call: TRBV15
d_call: NA
clone_size: NA
cdr3_nt: TGTGCCACCAGCAGAGACGGCTCTGGGGCCAACGTCCTGACTTTC
cdr3_aa: CATSRDGSGANVLTF

j_call: TRBJ2-2
v_call: TRBV2
d_call: NA
clone_size: NA
cdr3_nt: TGTGCCAGCAGGGCCGACACCATCAACACCGGGGAGCTGTTTTTT
cdr3_aa: CASRADTINTGELFF

j_call: TRBJ1-3
v_call: TRBV4-2
d_call: NA
clone_size: NA
cdr3_nt: TGTGCCAGCAGCCAAGACAGGGCTGGAAACACCATATATTTT
cdr3_aa: CASSQDRAGNTIYF

j_call: TRBJ1-1
v_call: TRBV27
d_call: TRBD1
clone_size: NA
cdr3_nt: TGTGCCAGCAGTTACTCATCCACAGGGGGCACTGAAGCTTTCTTT
cdr3_aa: CASSYSSTGGTEAFF

j_call: TRBJ2-1
v_call: TRBV4-1
d_call: NA
clone_size: NA
cdr3_nt: TGCGCCAGCAGCCAAGTGGCGGCCAGCTCCTACAATGAGCAGTTCTTC
cdr3_aa: CASSQVAASSYNEQFF

j_call: TRBJ2-3
v_call: TRBV5-1
d_call: TRBD2
clone_size: NA
cdr3_nt: TGCGCCAGCAGCAATCTAGCGGGGTCACTCCATACGCAGTATTTT
cdr3_aa: CASSNLAGSLHTQYF

j_call: TRBJ2-7
v_call: TRBV7-2
d_call: TRBD2
clone_size: few
cdr3_nt: TGTGCCAGCAGTCAAGCGGGAAGTTCCCTGCCCTACGAGCAGTACTTC
cdr3_aa: CASSQAGSSLPYEQYF

j_call: TRBJ2-1
v_call: TRBV28
d_call: TRBD2
clone_size: few
cdr3_nt: TGTGCCAGCAGCCTCGGAGGCGGGAGGATGAATGAGCAGTTCTTC
cdr3_aa: CASSLGGGRMNEQFF

j_call: TRBJ2-7
v_call: TRBV19
d_call: TRBD1
clone_size: NA
cdr3_nt: TGTGCCAGTAGTAAGTCGACAGGGTCGATCCACGAGCAGTACTTC
cdr3_aa: CASSKSTGSIHEQYF

j_call: TRBJ2-7
v_call: TRBV28
d_call: NA
clone_size: NA
cdr3_nt: TGTGCCAGCAGTTTATACGGGGATGAGCAGTACTTC
cdr3_aa: CASSLYGDEQYF

j_call: TRBJ2-2
v_call: TRBV4-1
d_call: NA
clone_size: NA
cdr3_nt: TGCGCCAGCGGACCCGGGGGAACCGGGGAGCTGTTTTTT
cdr3_aa: CASGPGGTGELFF

j_call: TRBJ2-4
v_call: TRBV28
d_call: TRBD2
clone_size: NA
cdr3_nt: TGTGCCAGCGAAGCGGGACTTGGAGGAAACATTCAGTACTTC
cdr3_aa: CASEAGLGGNIQYF

j_call: TRBJ2-7
v_call: TRBV25-1
d_call: TRBD1
clone_size: NA
cdr3_nt: TGTGCCAGCAGTGGGGGGGGACAGGGGATGTATGACTCCTACGAGCAGTACTTC
cdr3_aa: CASSGGGQGMYDSYEQYF

j_call: TRBJ2-3
v_call: TRBV29-1
d_call: TRBD2
clone_size: NA
cdr3_nt: TGCAGCGTTGTGGGACTAGCGGGGGGGCCGGGAGATACGCAGTATTTT
cdr3_aa: CSVVGLAGGPGDTQYF

j_call: TRBJ2-7
v_call: TRBV7-9
d_call: TRBD2
clone_size: NA
cdr3_nt: TGTGCCAGCAGACCCAGCGGGGACCCCTACGAGCAGTACTTC
cdr3_aa: CASRPSGDPYEQYF

j_call: TRBJ1-1
v_call: TRBV4-1
d_call: NA
clone_size: NA
cdr3_nt: TGCGCCAGCAGCCACCCTTCTCGGGAGGCTATGAACACTGAAGCTTTCTTT
cdr3_aa: CASSHPSREAMNTEAFF

j_call: TRBJ1-5
v_call: TRBV6-6
d_call: TRBD1
clone_size: NA
cdr3_nt: TGTGCCAGCAGCCACCTGGGACAGGGGCGTCAGCCCCAGCATTTT
cdr3_aa: CASSHLGQGRQPQHF

j_call: TRBJ2-6
v_call: TRBV7-3
d_call: TRBD1
clone_size: once
cdr3_nt: TGTGCCAGCAGCCCCCGGACAGGGGCGGGAGCCAACGTCCTGACTTTC
cdr3_aa: CASSPRTGAGANVLTF

j_call: TRBJ2-3
v_call: TRBV6-5
d_call: TRBD2
clone_size: NA
cdr3_nt: TGTGCCGCCGGGACTAGGCGGGGTACGCAGTATTTT
cdr3_aa: CAAGTRRGTQYF